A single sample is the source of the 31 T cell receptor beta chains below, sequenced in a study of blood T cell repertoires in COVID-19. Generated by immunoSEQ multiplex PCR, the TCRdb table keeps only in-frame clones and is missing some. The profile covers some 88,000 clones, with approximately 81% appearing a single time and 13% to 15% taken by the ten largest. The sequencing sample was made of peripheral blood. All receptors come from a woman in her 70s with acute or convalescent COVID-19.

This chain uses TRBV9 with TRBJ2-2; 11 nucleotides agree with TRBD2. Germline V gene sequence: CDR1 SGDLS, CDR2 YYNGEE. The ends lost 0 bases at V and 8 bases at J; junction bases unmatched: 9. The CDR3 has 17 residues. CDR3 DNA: TGTGCCAGCAGCGTAGAGGGACTAGCGGCCACCGTGGGGGAGCTGTTTTTT. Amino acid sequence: CASSVEGLAATVGELFF.

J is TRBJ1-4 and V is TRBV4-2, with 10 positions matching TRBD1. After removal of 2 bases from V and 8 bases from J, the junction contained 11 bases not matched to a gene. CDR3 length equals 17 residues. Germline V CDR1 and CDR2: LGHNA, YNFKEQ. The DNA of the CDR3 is TGTGCCAGCAGCCAAATTTCGCGGACAGGGGGATTCGAAAAACTGTTTTTT. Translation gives CASSQISRTGGFEKLFF.

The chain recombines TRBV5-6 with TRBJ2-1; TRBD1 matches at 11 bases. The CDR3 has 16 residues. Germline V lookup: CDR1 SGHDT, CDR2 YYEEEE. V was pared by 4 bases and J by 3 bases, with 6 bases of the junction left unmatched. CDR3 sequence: CASSLRTGGIYNEQFF. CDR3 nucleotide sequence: TGTGCCAGCAGCCTCCGGACAGGGGGCATCTACAATGAGCAGTTCTTC.

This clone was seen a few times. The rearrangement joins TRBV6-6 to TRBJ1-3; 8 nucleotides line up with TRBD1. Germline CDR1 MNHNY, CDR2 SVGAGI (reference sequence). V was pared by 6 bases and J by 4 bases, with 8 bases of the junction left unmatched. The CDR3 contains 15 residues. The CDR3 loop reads CASRPNRGEGNTIYF. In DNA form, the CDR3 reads TGTGCCAGCAGGCCGAACAGGGGGGAAGGAAACACCATATATTTT.

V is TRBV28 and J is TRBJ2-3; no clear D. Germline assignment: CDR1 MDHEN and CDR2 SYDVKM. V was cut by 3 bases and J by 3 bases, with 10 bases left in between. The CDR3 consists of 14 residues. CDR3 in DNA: TGTGCCAGCAGTTTCGCAGTAACGACAGATACGCAGTATTTT. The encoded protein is CASSFAVTTDTQYF.

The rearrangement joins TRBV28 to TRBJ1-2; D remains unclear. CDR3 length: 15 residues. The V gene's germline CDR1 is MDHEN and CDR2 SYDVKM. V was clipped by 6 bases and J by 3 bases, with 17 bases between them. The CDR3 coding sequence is TGTGCCAGCAGCCCCGGCGGGGTGGCGGACTATGGCTACACCTTC. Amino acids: CASSPGGVADYGYTF.

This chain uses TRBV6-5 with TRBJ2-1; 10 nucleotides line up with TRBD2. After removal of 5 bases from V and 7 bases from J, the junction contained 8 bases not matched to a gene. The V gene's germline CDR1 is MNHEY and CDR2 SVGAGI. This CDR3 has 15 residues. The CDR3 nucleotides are TGTGCCAGCAGTCGTGGGGCTAGCGGGAGTAATGAGCAGTTCTTC. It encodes CASSRGASGSNEQFF.

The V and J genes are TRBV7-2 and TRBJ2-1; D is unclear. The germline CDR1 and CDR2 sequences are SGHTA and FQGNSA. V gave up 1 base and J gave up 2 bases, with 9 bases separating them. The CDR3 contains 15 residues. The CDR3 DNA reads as TGTGCCAGCAGCTTAGGCGGCGTAACCTACAATGAGCAGTTCTTC. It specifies CASSLGGVTYNEQFF.

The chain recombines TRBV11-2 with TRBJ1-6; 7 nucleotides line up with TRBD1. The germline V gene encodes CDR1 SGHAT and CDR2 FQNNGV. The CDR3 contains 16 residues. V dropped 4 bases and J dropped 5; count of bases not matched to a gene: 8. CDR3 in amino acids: CASSSVRGFDNSPLHF. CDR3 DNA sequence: TGTGCCAGCAGCTCCGTCAGGGGGTTTGATAATTCACCCCTCCACTTT.

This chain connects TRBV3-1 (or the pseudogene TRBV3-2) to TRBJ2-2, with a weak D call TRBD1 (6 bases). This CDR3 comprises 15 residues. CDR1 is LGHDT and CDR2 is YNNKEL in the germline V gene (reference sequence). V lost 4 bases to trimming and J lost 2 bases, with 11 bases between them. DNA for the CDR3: TGTGCCAGCAGCCCCACAGGGATCAACACCGGGGAGCTGTTTTTT. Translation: CASSPTGINTGELFF.

The CDR3 DNA is TGCGCCAGCAGTGTTGGGGCCCACTACGAGCAGTACGTC. It yields the protein CASSVGAHYEQYV. The V and J genes are TRBV10-2 and TRBJ2-7; a weak D match, TRBD1 (5 bases). Germline V lookup: CDR1 WSHSY, CDR2 SAAADI. This CDR3 comprises 13 residues. V was cut by 4 bases and J by 3 bases, with 10 bases left in between.

CDR3 DNA sequence: TGCGCCAGCAGCCAAGCGGTGTCCCGACAGGGGGGCTATGGCTACACCTTC. As protein: CASSQAVSRQGGYGYTF. The chain is built from TRBV4-3 and TRBJ1-2, with 9 bases lining up with TRBD1. The trim removed 1 base at V and 4 bases at J, leaving 10 bases unmatched. Germline V lookup: CDR1 LGHNA, CDR2 YSLEER. The CDR3 sequence is 17 residues long.

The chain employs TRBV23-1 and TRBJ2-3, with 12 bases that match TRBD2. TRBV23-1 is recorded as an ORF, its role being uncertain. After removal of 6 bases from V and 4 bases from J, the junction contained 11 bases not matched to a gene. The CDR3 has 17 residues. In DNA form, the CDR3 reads TGCGCCAGCAGGCGGAATTTACTAGCGGGGGGCCCAGATACGCAGTATTTT. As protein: CASRRNLLAGGPDTQYF.

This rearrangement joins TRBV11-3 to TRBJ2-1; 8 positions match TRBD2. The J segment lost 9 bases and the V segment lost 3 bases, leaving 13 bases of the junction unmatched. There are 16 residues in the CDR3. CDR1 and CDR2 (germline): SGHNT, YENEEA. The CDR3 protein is CASSLSWAGGRSEQFF. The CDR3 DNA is TGTGCCAGCAGCTTGAGTTGGGCGGGAGGTAGAAGTGAGCAGTTCTTC.

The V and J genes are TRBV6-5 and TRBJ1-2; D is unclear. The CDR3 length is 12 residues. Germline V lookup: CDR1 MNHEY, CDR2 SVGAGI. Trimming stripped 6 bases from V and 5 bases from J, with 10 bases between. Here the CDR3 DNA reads TGTGCCAGCAGGGGCACAGTATATGGCTACACCTTC. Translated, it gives CASRGTVYGYTF.

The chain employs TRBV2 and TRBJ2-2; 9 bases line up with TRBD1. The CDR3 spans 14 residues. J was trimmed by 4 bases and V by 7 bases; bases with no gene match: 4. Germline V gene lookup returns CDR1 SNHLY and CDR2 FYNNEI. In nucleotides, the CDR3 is TGTGCCAGCACACGGGACAGGGCCACCGGGGAGCTGTTTTTT. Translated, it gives CASTRDRATGELFF.

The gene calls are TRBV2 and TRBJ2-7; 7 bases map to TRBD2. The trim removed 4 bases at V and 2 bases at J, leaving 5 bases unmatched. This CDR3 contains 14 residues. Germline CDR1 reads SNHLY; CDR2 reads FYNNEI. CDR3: CASSVASGPYEQYV. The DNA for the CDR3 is TGTGCCAGCAGTGTCGCTAGCGGACCCTACGAGCAGTACGTC.

In nucleotides, the CDR3 is TGTGCCAGCAGTTTTTTACCCGGACAGGGGGGAGATACGCAGTATTTT. Protein product: CASSFLPGQGGDTQYF. The rearrangement joins TRBV27 to TRBJ2-3, with 10 positions matching TRBD1. The CDR3 is made up of 16 amino acids. V was clipped by 3 bases and J by 5 bases; unmatched bases: 8. Germline CDR1 MNHEY, CDR2 SMNVEV (reference sequence).

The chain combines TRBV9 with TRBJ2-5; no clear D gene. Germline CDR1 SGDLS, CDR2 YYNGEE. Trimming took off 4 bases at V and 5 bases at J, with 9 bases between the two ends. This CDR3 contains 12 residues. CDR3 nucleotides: TGTGCCAGCAGCCCCCATGAGGAGACCCAGTACTTC. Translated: CASSPHEETQYF.

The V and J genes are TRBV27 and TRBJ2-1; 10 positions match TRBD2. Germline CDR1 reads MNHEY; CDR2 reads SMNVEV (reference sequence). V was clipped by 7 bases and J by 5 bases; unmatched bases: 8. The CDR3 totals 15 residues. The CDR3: CASTPMGLANNEQFF. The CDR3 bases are TGTGCCAGCACCCCAATGGGACTAGCGAACAATGAGCAGTTCTTC.

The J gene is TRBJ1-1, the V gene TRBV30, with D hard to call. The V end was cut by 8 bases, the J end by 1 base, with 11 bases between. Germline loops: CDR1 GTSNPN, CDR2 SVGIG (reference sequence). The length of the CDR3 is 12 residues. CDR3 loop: CAAIGGNTEAFF. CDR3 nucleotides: TGTGCCGCAATTGGAGGGAACACTGAAGCTTTCTTT.

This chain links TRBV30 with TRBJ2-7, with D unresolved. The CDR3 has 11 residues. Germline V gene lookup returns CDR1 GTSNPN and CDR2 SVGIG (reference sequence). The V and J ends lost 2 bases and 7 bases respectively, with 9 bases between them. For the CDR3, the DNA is TGTGCCTGGAGTTTGTCGGGTGAGCAGTACGTC. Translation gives CAWSLSGEQYV.

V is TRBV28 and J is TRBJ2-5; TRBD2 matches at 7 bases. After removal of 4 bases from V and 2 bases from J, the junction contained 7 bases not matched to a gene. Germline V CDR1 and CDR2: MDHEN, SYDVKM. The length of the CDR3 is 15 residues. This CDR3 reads CASSYVAGDQETQYF. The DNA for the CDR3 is TGTGCCAGCAGTTACGTAGCGGGCGATCAAGAGACCCAGTACTTC.

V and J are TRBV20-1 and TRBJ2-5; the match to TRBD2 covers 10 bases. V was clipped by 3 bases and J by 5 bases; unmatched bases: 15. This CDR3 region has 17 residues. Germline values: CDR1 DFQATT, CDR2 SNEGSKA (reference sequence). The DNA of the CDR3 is TGCAGTGCTAGTCCCCTCCCGCTAGCGGGAGTCCCTGAGACCCAGTACTTC. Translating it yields CSASPLPLAGVPETQYF.

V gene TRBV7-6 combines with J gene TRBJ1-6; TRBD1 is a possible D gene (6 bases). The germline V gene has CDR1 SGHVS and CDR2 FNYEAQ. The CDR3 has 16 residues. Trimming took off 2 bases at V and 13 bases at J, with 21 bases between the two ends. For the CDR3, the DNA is TGTGCCAGCAGCTTACTTCAGGGGAGCGGTTCCGGGCCCCTCCACTTT. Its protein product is CASSLLQGSGSGPLHF.

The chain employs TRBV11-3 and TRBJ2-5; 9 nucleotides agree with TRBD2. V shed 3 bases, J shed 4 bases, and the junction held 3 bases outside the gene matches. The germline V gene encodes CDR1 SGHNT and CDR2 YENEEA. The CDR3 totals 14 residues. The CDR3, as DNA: TGTGCCAGCAGCTTTAGCGGGAGCGTAGAGACCCAGTACTTC. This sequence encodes CASSFSGSVETQYF.

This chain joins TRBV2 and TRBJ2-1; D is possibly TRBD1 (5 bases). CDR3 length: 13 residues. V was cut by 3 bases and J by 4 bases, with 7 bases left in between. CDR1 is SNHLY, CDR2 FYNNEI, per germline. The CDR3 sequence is CASSDTGYNEQFF. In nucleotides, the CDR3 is TGTGCCAGCAGTGATACAGGTTACAATGAGCAGTTCTTC.

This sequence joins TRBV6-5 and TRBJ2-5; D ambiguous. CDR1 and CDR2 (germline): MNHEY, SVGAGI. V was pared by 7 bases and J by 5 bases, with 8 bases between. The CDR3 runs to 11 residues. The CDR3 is CASTRKETQYF. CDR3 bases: TGTGCCAGCACGCGTAAGGAGACCCAGTACTTC.

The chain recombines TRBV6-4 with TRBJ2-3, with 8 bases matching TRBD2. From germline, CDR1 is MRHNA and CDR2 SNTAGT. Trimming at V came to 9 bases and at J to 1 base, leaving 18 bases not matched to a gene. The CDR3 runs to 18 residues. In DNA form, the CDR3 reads TGTGCCAGTCGCTCTAGCGGGTTTTTCCGGGTGGGCACAGATACGCAGTATTTT. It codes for CASRSSGFFRVGTDTQYF.

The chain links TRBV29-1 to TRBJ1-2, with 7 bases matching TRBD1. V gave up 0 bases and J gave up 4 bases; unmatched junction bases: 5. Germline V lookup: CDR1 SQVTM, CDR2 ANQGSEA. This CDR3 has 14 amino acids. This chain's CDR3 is CSVEDQGVVYGYTF. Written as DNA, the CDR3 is TGCAGCGTTGAAGATCAGGGGGTCGTCTATGGCTACACCTTC.

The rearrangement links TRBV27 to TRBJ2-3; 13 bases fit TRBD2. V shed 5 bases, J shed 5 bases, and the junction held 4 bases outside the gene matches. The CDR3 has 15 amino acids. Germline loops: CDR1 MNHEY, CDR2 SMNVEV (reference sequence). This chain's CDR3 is CASSPWTSGRDTQYF. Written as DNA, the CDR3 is TGTGCCAGCAGTCCCTGGACTAGCGGGAGAGATACGCAGTATTTT.